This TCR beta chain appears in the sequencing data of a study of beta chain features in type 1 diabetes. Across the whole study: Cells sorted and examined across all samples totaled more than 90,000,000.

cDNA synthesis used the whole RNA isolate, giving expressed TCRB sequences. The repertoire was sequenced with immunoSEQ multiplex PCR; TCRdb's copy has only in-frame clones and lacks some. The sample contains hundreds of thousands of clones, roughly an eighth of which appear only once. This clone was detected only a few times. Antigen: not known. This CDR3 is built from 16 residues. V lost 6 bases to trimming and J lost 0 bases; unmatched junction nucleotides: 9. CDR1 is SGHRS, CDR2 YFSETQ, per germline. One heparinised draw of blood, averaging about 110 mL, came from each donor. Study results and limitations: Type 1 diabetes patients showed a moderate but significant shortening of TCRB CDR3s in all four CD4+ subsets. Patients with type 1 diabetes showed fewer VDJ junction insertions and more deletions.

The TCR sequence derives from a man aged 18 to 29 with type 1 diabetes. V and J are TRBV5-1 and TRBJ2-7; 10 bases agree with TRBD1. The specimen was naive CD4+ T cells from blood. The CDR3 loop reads CASTSERTGGSYEQYF. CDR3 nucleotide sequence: TGCGCCAGCACCAGCGAAAGGACAGGGGGCTCCTACGAGCAGTACTTC.